These T cell receptor beta chains were read from a single sample in a study of identical twins. Each CDR3 protein is one row after TCRdb ran MiXCR on the 5' RACE reads. This table holds about 480,000 distinct CDR3 sequences, approximately 15% found once. The sample was also reused in another study, on yellow fever vaccine responses in identical twins.

Sequenced input: CD4+ T cells sorted from blood. These receptors originate from a woman aged 18-29 years in good health. CDR3s include the opening cysteine and the closing phenylalanine or tryptophan. The D gene is left open where the match is weak. Some rows mark clone size as missing; the rest say once, few, many or name a class of expanded clone.

len: 16; d_gene: NA; j_gene: TRBJ2-2; v_gene: TRBV7-7; abundance: NA; CDR3nt: TGTGCTAGCAGCTTAGTTCAGGCTACGAACACCGGGGAGCTGTTTTTT; CDR3aa: CASSLVQATNTGELFF
len: 17; d_gene: TRBD2; j_gene: TRBJ2-7; v_gene: TRBV3-1; abundance: NA; CDR3nt: TGTGCCAGCAGCCAAGCCCTAGCGGGAGGAAACTCCTACGAGCAGTACTTC; CDR3aa: CASSQALAGGNSYEQYF
len: 13; d_gene: NA; j_gene: TRBJ2-3; v_gene: TRBV20-1; abundance: few; CDR3nt: TGCAGTGCTATGTTTGGAGGTCCAGATACGCAGTATTTT; CDR3aa: CSAMFGGPDTQYF
len: 16; d_gene: NA; j_gene: TRBJ2-3; v_gene: TRBV6-2/TRBV6-3; abundance: NA; CDR3nt: TGTGCCAGCAGACAGGGCCTCATCCTCACCACAGATACGCAGTATTTT; CDR3aa: CASRQGLILTTDTQYF
len: 16; d_gene: NA; j_gene: TRBJ2-3; v_gene: TRBV3-1; abundance: many; CDR3nt: TGTGCCAGCAGCCAAGGGCCCTCACTTCGAGTAGATACGCAGTATTTT; CDR3aa: CASSQGPSLRVDTQYF
len: 15; d_gene: TRBD1; j_gene: TRBJ1-4; v_gene: TRBV4-1; abundance: NA; CDR3nt: TGCGCCAGCAAGGGACAGGGGGAGGCTAATGAAAAACTGTTTTTT; CDR3aa: CASKGQGEANEKLFF
len: 15; d_gene: NA; j_gene: TRBJ2-2; v_gene: TRBV28; abundance: many; CDR3nt: TGTGCCAGCAGTCATGGACAAACGAACACCGGGGAGCTGTTTTTT; CDR3aa: CASSHGQTNTGELFF
len: 17; d_gene: TRBD2; j_gene: TRBJ2-7; v_gene: TRBV28; abundance: NA; CDR3nt: TGTGCCAGCAGTGACCCGGAGAGCGGGGGATTTTCCTACGAGCAGTACTTC; CDR3aa: CASSDPESGGFSYEQYF
len: 14; d_gene: NA; j_gene: TRBJ1-4; v_gene: TRBV5-1; abundance: few; CDR3nt: TGCGCCAGCAACTCCGGGCCCGGAGGGGAGTTACTGTTTTTT; CDR3aa: CASNSGPGGELLFF
len: 15; d_gene: TRBD2; j_gene: TRBJ2-1; v_gene: TRBV5-1; abundance: few; CDR3nt: TGCGCCAGCAGCTTGGCGGCTAGCGGGTACAATGAGCAGTTCTTC; CDR3aa: CASSLAASGYNEQFF
len: 15; d_gene: NA; j_gene: TRBJ2-5; v_gene: TRBV11-1; abundance: NA; CDR3nt: TGTGCCAGCAGCCGTCAGGCAGGTTCTGGAGAGACCCAGTACTTC; CDR3aa: CASSRQAGSGETQYF
len: 14; d_gene: NA; j_gene: TRBJ1-1; v_gene: TRBV21-1; abundance: few; CDR3nt: TGTGCCAGCAGCTCTCAGGGACAGGGGGCGAAGACTTTCTTT; CDR3aa: CASSSQGQGAKTFF
len: 16; d_gene: NA; j_gene: TRBJ2-1; v_gene: TRBV6-5; abundance: few; CDR3nt: TGTGCCAGCAGTTACTCTGGCGGGCACACCTACAATGAGCAGTTCTTC; CDR3aa: CASSYSGGHTYNEQFF
len: 14; d_gene: NA; j_gene: TRBJ1-2; v_gene: TRBV18; abundance: NA; CDR3nt: TGTGCCAGCTCACCAACGTCGGACGGCTATGGCTACACCTTC; CDR3aa: CASSPTSDGYGYTF
len: 14; d_gene: TRBD2; j_gene: TRBJ2-3; v_gene: TRBV29-1; abundance: few; CDR3nt: TGCAGCGTGGGCGGGACTAGCGGCACAGATACGCAGTATTTT; CDR3aa: CSVGGTSGTDTQYF
len: 16; d_gene: NA; j_gene: TRBJ2-6; v_gene: TRBV5-1; abundance: NA; CDR3nt: TGCGCCAGCAGCTTGGCGGTTGGACCTGGGGCCAACGTCCTGACTTTC; CDR3aa: CASSLAVGPGANVLTF
len: 16; d_gene: TRBD2; j_gene: TRBJ2-1; v_gene: TRBV9; abundance: NA; CDR3nt: TGTGCCAGCAGCGTAGCTCTAGCGGAGATCCCCAATGAGCAGTTCTTC; CDR3aa: CASSVALAEIPNEQFF
len: 15; d_gene: NA; j_gene: TRBJ1-2; v_gene: TRBV7-9; abundance: NA; CDR3nt: TGTGCCAGCAGCTTATGGGAAGGGCTAGACTATGGCTACACCTTC; CDR3aa: CASSLWEGLDYGYTF
len: 12; d_gene: NA; j_gene: TRBJ2-7; v_gene: TRBV7-9; abundance: few; CDR3nt: TGTGCCAGCAGCCCCGATCCGTCGGCGCAGTACTTC; CDR3aa: CASSPDPSAQYF
len: 15; d_gene: TRBD2; j_gene: TRBJ2-1; v_gene: TRBV27; abundance: NA; CDR3nt: TGTGCCAGCAGTTCACGACTAGCGTCCTACAATGAGCAGTTCTTC; CDR3aa: CASSSRLASYNEQFF
len: 13; d_gene: NA; j_gene: TRBJ2-7; v_gene: TRBV14; abundance: few; CDR3nt: TGTGCCAGCAGCCAATACAGGTTGGGCGAGCAGTACTTC; CDR3aa: CASSQYRLGEQYF
len: 15; d_gene: TRBD1; j_gene: TRBJ2-3; v_gene: TRBV5-1; abundance: few; CDR3nt: TGCGCCAGCAGCTTACAGGGGGCGCGGGAAGATACGCAGTATTTT; CDR3aa: CASSLQGAREDTQYF
len: 14; d_gene: NA; j_gene: TRBJ2-7; v_gene: TRBV10-3; abundance: NA; CDR3nt: TGTGCCATCAGTGGCGGGGTCGGCTTGGGCGAGCAGTACTTC; CDR3aa: CAISGGVGLGEQYF
len: 15; d_gene: TRBD2; j_gene: TRBJ2-7; v_gene: TRBV7-6; abundance: few; CDR3nt: TGTGCCAGCAGCTTAGTAGCGGGGAAAATGTACGAGCAGTACTTC; CDR3aa: CASSLVAGKMYEQYF
len: 12; d_gene: NA; j_gene: TRBJ2-7; v_gene: TRBV7-9; abundance: few; CDR3nt: TGTGCCAGCAGCTTAGTCCGGTCCGAGCAGTACTTC; CDR3aa: CASSLVRSEQYF
len: 17; d_gene: TRBD1; j_gene: TRBJ2-6; v_gene: TRBV6-1; abundance: NA; CDR3nt: TGTGCCAGCACCGGGGACAGGGGACACTCTGGGGCCAACGTCCTGACTTTC; CDR3aa: CASTGDRGHSGANVLTF
len: 18; d_gene: TRBD2; j_gene: TRBJ2-4; v_gene: TRBV4-1; abundance: NA; CDR3nt: TGCGCCAGCAGCCCAGGACTAGCGGGAGGGATAGCCAAAAACATTCAGTACTTC; CDR3aa: CASSPGLAGGIAKNIQYF
len: 14; d_gene: TRBD1; j_gene: TRBJ2-5; v_gene: TRBV5-1; abundance: NA; CDR3nt: TGCGCCAGCAGCTCCCAGGGGGCAGGAGAGACCCAGTACTTC; CDR3aa: CASSSQGAGETQYF
len: 14; d_gene: NA; j_gene: TRBJ1-1; v_gene: TRBV28; abundance: NA; CDR3nt: TGTGCCAGCAGTTTAAGCTGGGATGGCACTGAAGCTTTCTTT; CDR3aa: CASSLSWDGTEAFF
len: 18; d_gene: TRBD2; j_gene: TRBJ2-2; v_gene: TRBV5-1; abundance: few; CDR3nt: TGCGCCAGCAGCTTTAACGGACTAGCGGGAGGTATCACCGGGGAGCTGTTTTTT; CDR3aa: CASSFNGLAGGITGELFF
len: 14; d_gene: NA; j_gene: TRBJ2-3; v_gene: TRBV9; abundance: few; CDR3nt: TGTGCCAGCAGCGTAACGGCAGCCACAGATACGCAGTATTTT; CDR3aa: CASSVTAATDTQYF
len: 15; d_gene: NA; j_gene: TRBJ2-7; v_gene: TRBV19; abundance: once; CDR3nt: TGTGCCAGTAGTCCTCTCGGGGCCGGCTCCTACGAGCAGTACTTC; CDR3aa: CASSPLGAGSYEQYF